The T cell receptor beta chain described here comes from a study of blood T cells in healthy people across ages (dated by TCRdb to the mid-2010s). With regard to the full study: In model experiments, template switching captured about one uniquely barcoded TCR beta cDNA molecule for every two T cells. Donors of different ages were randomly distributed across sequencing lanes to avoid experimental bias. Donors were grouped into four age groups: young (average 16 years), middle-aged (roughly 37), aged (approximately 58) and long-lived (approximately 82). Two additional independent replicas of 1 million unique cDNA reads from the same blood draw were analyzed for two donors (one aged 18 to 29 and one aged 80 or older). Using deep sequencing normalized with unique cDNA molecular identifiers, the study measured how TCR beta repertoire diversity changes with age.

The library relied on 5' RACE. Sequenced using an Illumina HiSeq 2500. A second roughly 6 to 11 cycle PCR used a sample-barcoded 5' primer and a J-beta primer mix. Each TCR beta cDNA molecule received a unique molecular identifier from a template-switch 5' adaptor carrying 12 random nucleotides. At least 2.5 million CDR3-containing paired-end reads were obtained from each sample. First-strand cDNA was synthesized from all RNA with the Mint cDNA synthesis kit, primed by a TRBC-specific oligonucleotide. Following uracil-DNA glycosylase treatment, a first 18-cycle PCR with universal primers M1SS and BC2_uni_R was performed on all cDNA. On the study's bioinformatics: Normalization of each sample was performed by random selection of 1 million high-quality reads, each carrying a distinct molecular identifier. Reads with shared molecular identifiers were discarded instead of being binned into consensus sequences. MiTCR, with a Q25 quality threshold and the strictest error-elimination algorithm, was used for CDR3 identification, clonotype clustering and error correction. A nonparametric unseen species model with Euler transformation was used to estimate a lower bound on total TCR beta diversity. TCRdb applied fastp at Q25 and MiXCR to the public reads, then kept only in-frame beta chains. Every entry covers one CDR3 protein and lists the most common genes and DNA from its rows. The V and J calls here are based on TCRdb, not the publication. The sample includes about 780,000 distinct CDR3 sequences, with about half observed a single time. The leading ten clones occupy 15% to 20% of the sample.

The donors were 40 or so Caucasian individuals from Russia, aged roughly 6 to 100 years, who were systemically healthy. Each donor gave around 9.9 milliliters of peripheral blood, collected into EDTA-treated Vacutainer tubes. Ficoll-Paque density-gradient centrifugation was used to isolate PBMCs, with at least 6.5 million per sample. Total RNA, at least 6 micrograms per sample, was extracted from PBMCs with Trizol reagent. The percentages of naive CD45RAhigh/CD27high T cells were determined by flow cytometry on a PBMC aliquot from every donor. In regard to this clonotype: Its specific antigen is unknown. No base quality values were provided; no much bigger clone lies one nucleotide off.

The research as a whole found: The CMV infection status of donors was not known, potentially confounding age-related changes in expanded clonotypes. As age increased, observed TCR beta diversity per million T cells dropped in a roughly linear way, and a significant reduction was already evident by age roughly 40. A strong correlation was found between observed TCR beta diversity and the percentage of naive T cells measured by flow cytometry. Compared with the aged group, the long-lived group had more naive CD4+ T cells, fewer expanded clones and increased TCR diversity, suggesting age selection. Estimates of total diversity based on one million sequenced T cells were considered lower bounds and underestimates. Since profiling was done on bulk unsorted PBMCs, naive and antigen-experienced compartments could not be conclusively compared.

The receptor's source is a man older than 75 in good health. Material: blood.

The nucleotide sequence reads TGTGCCAGCCGAGGGGAGACTAGCGGTTACAATGAGCAGTTCTTC. Translation gives CASRGETSGYNEQFF. The chain employs TRBV6-1 and TRBJ2-1; 9 nucleotides in the junction match TRBD2. V and J are trimmed by 8 bases and 4 bases, and the gene matches miss 9 bases of the junction. From the cysteine through the phenylalanine, the CDR3 covers 15 amino acids. Only the CDR3 region is kept as DNA, spanning 45 bases read in frame from base 1. Via the germline V gene, CDR1 is MNHNS and CDR2 SASEGT.